The 14 T cell receptor beta chains reported below all come from one sample, sequenced in a study of CD8 T cells in Susac syndrome. RNA amounts of about 0.45 to 1 ug underwent reverse transcription with random hexamers. Each CDR3 protein is one row after TCRdb ran MiXCR on the immunoSEQ multiplex PCR reads. This sample yields around 180,000 distinct CDR3 sequences, of which 80% to 95% are seen a single time; 0.09% to 0.095% belongs to the top ten. Sequencing was done on a sample of CD4+ T cells from PBMCs. Receptor source: a human donor with multiple sclerosis.

J is TRBJ2-1 and V is TRBV7-9; 9 bases fit TRBD1. Germline loops: CDR1 SEHNR, CDR2 FQNEAQ (reference sequence). The CDR3 is 14 residues long. Losses at the gene ends were 4 bases for V and 5 bases for J; bases not matched to a gene: 3. The CDR3 spells CASSSGTGNNEQFF. In DNA, the CDR3 is TGTGCCAGCAGCTCCGGGACAGGGAACAATGAGCAGTTCTTC. The complete variable domain, with remaining parts taken from reference TRBV7-9 and TRBJ2-1, reads DTGVSQNPRHKITKRGQNVTFRCDPISEHNRLYWYRQTLGQGPEFLTYFQNEAQLEKSRLLSDRFSAERPKGSFSTLEIQRTEQGDSAMYLCASSSGTGNNEQFFGPGTRLTVL.

This chain joins TRBV4-3 and TRBJ1-2; tentatively, D is TRBD1 (5 bases). This CDR3 is 16 amino acids long. Trimming stripped 0 bases from V and 2 bases from J, with 13 bases between. Germline CDR1 and CDR2: LGHNA and YSLEER. The CDR3 sequence: CASSQDVGRDNYGYTF. The CDR3 nucleotides read TGCGCCAGCAGCCAAGATGTTGGACGGGACAACTATGGCTACACCTTC.

Here the CDR3 reads CASSLDSSVYGYTF. CDR3 nucleotide sequence: TGTGCCAGCAGCTTAGATAGCAGCGTTTATGGCTACACCTTC. The chain carries TRBV7-8 and TRBJ1-2; D is undetermined. This CDR3 is built from 14 residues. Trimming took 1 base from V and 5 from J, leaving 11 bases between them. Germline V CDR1 and CDR2: SGHVS, FQNEAQ.

The chain has TRBV20-1 and TRBJ1-1; D ambiguous. The germline V gene has CDR1 DFQATT and CDR2 SNEGSKA (reference sequence). This CDR3 contains 12 residues. Between the trimmed V and J ends, which lost 3 bases and 7 bases, there was a span of 12 bases. The CDR3 DNA is TGCAGTGCTAGTACGGCGGACGTTGAAGCTTTCTTT. It yields the protein CSASTADVEAFF.

The chain recombines TRBV28 with TRBJ1-1, with TRBD1 matching 9 bases. Trimming removed 5 bases from V and 5 bases from J; junction bases left unmatched: 6. The CDR3 has 14 amino acids. Per the germline V gene, CDR1 is MDHEN and CDR2 is SYDVKM. CDR3 loop: CASSPPDRGTEAFF. The CDR3 coding sequence is TGTGCCAGCAGTCCGCCTGACAGGGGGACTGAAGCTTTCTTT.

This clonotype was seen only once. The gene calls are TRBV5-1 and TRBJ2-7; D is possibly TRBD1 (5 bases). The V and J ends lost 4 bases and 5 bases respectively, with 16 bases between them. CDR1 SGHRS and CDR2 YFSETQ come from the germline V gene. The CDR3 has 14 residues. The CDR3, as DNA: TGCGCCAGCAGCCTGGATCAGGGTACCCACGAGCAGTACTTC. Residues: CASSLDQGTHEQYF.

The chain joins TRBV5-1 to TRBJ2-5, with TRBD2 matching over 13 bases. Germline CDR1 is SGHRS and CDR2 is YFSETQ. Unmatched junction bases numbered 5, after V lost 4 bases and J lost 5 bases. This CDR3 is 15 amino acids long. The CDR3 bases are TGCGCCAGCAGCACGACTAGCGGGGGGTCGGAGACCCAGTACTTC. Its protein is CASSTTSGGSETQYF.

The V and J genes are TRBV5-1 and TRBJ2-7; 8 bases fit TRBD1. CDR1 SGHRS and CDR2 YFSETQ come from the germline V gene. V was clipped by 2 bases and J by 0 bases; unmatched bases: 1. The CDR3 contains 14 residues. DNA for the CDR3: TGCGCCAGCAGCTTCACAGGGGGCTCCTACGAGCAGTACTTC. This translates into CASSFTGGSYEQYF.

This sequence joins TRBV28 and TRBJ1-2; 7 bases agree with TRBD1. The V gene end was trimmed by 6 bases and the J gene end by 4 bases; junction bases not matched to a gene: 8. This CDR3 contains 14 residues. CDR1 and CDR2 from the germline V gene are MDHEN and SYDVKM. The CDR3 bases are TGTGCCAGCAGCTCAGGGGGTGGAGGCTATGGCTACACCTTC. Amino acid sequence: CASSSGGGGYGYTF.

The chain couples TRBV24-1 to TRBJ1-2; TRBD1 is a possible D gene (5 bases). V lost 2 bases and J lost 8, with 11 bases in between. Germline V gene lookup returns CDR1 KGHDR and CDR2 SFDVKD. This CDR3 spans 13 amino acids. CDR3 coding DNA: TGTGCCACCAGTGATTCCGGGTGGGACGGCTACACCTTC. Translated: CATSDSGWDGYTF.

This chain connects TRBV20-1 to TRBJ2-7, with unresolved D. The V end was cut by 5 bases, the J end by 4 bases, with 24 bases between. CDR1 DFQATT and CDR2 SNEGSKA come from the germline V gene (reference sequence). This CDR3 contains 16 residues. DNA for the CDR3: TGCAGTGCTCCCATTCGCCCGGCGACCTACTCTTACGAGCAGTACGTC. It specifies CSAPIRPATYSYEQYV.

The V and J genes are TRBV4-1 and TRBJ2-2; maybe TRBD1 (6 bases). The CDR3 has 17 residues. From germline, CDR1 is MGHRA and CDR2 YSYEKL. Between the trimmed V and J ends, which lost 0 bases and 0 bases, there was a span of 11 bases. The CDR3 sequence: CASSQDQAGANTGELFF. Here the CDR3 DNA reads TGCGCCAGCAGCCAAGATCAGGCAGGGGCGAACACCGGGGAGCTGTTTTTT.

V and J are TRBV20-1 and TRBJ1-5, with no clear D. Trimming shortened V by 0 bases and J by 4 bases, and 10 bases separated the two germline ends. From germline, CDR1 is DFQATT and CDR2 SNEGSKA (reference sequence). The CDR3 totals 14 residues. Written as DNA, the CDR3 is TGCAGTGCTAGAGATGAACGGTGGAATCAGCCCCAGCATTTT. It encodes CSARDERWNQPQHF.

The chain has TRBV20-1 and TRBJ2-3, with D tentatively TRBD1 (6 bases). The length of the CDR3 is 15 residues. V lost 1 base to trimming and J lost 0 bases, with 11 bases between them. The germline V gene encodes CDR1 DFQATT and CDR2 SNEGSKA (reference sequence). As DNA, the CDR3 is TGCAGTGCTAGAGGCAGGGGTCGTAGCACAGATACGCAGTATTTT. Its translation: CSARGRGRSTDTQYF.